The 32 T cell receptor beta chains presented below share a single source sample, sequenced in a study of blood T cell repertoires in COVID-19. The table came from immunoSEQ multiplex PCR; TCRdb's copy has only in-frame clones and leaves some out. Of a few hundred thousand clones listed, around 88% are singletons. The sequencing input was PBMCs or T cells enriched from blood (not recorded which). All receptors come from a woman aged 40 to 50 who had recovered from COVID-19.

Only a few counts were recorded for this clone. The chain is built from TRBV7-3 and TRBJ2-2, with D maybe TRBD2 (5 bases). The germline CDR1 and CDR2 sequences are SGHTA and FQGTGA. The germline V and J ends were trimmed by 4 bases and 1 base, with 13 bases remaining between them. The CDR3 totals 16 residues. The CDR3 bases are TGTGCCAGCAGCTCAGGTCCACGGGAGAACACCGGGGAGCTGTTTTTT. Its translation: CASSSGPRENTGELFF.

The V gene is TRBV19, the J gene TRBJ1-4, with TRBD1 matching over 9 bases. Germline V gene lookup returns CDR1 LNHDA and CDR2 SQIVND (reference sequence). The length of the CDR3 is 18 residues. V was pared by 5 bases and J by 0 bases, with 10 bases of the junction left unmatched. The CDR3 is CASSPRDRVRATNEKLFF. The CDR3 region has the DNA TGTGCCAGTAGTCCGCGGGACAGGGTGAGGGCAACTAATGAAAAACTGTTTTTT.

CDR3 DNA sequence: TGTGCCAGCTCACCAGCGGGACTAGCGGGAGGGCCGTACGAGCAGTACTTC. Amino acids: CASSPAGLAGGPYEQYF. The chain links TRBV18 to TRBJ2-7, with TRBD2 identical over 16 bases. The germline CDR1 and CDR2 sequences are KGHSH and LQKENI. J was trimmed by 4 bases and V by 2 bases; bases with no gene match: 5. The CDR3 runs to 17 residues.

This clone appeared once. The chain couples TRBV13 to TRBJ2-5; 7 bases fit TRBD2. The CDR3 is 15 amino acids. Trimming removed 1 base from V and 5 bases from J; junction bases left unmatched: 7. Germline assignment: CDR1 PRHDT and CDR2 FYEKMQ (reference sequence). Here the CDR3 DNA reads TGTGCCAGCAGCTTAGCGCTTGCGGGAGTGGAGACCCAGTACTTC. Translation gives CASSLALAGVETQYF.

The J gene is TRBJ2-7, the V gene TRBV6-1, with TRBD2 as a possible D gene (7 bases). The CDR3 runs 15 residues. V lost 1 base and J 5 bases, leaving 15 bases between the germline ends. Germline V lookup: CDR1 MNHNS, CDR2 SASEGT. In nucleotides, the CDR3 is TGTGCCAGCAGTGAAGATACGTGGGAGGGGGACGAGCAGTACTTC. Encoded protein: CASSEDTWEGDEQYF.

This clone came up once. The chain joins TRBV18 to TRBJ2-1, with D hard to call. V was trimmed by 3 bases and J by 6 bases, leaving 9 bases between them. The CDR3 runs 13 residues. The germline CDR1 and CDR2 sequences are KGHSH and LQKENI. This chain's CDR3 is CASSPSLGNEQFF. The CDR3 DNA follows: TGTGCCAGCTCACCTTCGCTCGGCAATGAGCAGTTCTTC. The full variable domain, rest sourced from reference TRBV18 and TRBJ2-1, is NAGVMQNPRHLVRRRGQEARLRCSPMKGHSHVYWYRQLPEEGLKFMVYLQKENIIDESGMPKERFSAEFPKEGPSILRIQQVVRGDSAAYFCASSPSLGNEQFFGPGTRLTVL.

The rearrangement uses TRBV7-2 and TRBJ1-5, with 9 bases lining up with TRBD1. V lost 6 bases, J lost 4 bases, and 1 base stayed unmatched. Germline V lookup: CDR1 SGHTA, CDR2 FQGNSA. The CDR3 length is 13 residues. The CDR3: CASSGQGNQPQHF. The CDR3 coding sequence is TGTGCCAGCAGTGGACAGGGGAATCAGCCCCAGCATTTT.

The chain uses TRBV18 and TRBJ1-4, with D uncertain. Germline CDR1 and CDR2: KGHSH and LQKENI. V lost 3 bases and J 0 bases, leaving 5 bases between the germline ends. The CDR3 is 14 residues long. For the CDR3, the DNA is TGTGCCAGCTCACCGCACACAACTAATGAAAAACTGTTTTTT. This gives the protein CASSPHTTNEKLFF.

This chain uses TRBV6-5 with TRBJ1-1, with D perhaps TRBD1 (6 bases). The germline gives CDR1 MNHEY, CDR2 SVGAGI. This CDR3 is built from 13 residues. Trimming stripped 8 bases from V and 1 base from J, with 11 bases between. CDR3 sequence: CASQTGRNTEAFF. As DNA, the CDR3 is TGTGCCAGCCAAACAGGGCGGAACACTGAAGCTTTCTTT.

This chain connects TRBV10-3 to TRBJ1-1; D not resolved. This CDR3 contains 15 residues. Germline loops: CDR1 ENHRY, CDR2 SYGVKD. V lost 3 bases, J lost 5 bases, and 16 bases lay in between. DNA of the CDR3: TGTGCCATCAGTGACCTTGGCGCCGGGGAAACTGAAGCTTTCTTT. Translated, it gives CAISDLGAGETEAFF.

This clone was seen only once. The chain links TRBV7-2 to TRBJ1-1; perhaps TRBD1 as D (5 bases). The CDR3 extends over 15 amino acids. V lost 2 bases and J 1 base, leaving 11 bases between the germline ends. CDR1 and CDR2 (germline): SGHTA, FQGNSA. For the CDR3, the DNA is TGTGCCAGCAGCTTATCCCCAGGGCGGAACACTGAAGCTTTCTTT. It codes for CASSLSPGRNTEAFF.

The chain couples TRBV28 to TRBJ1-2; D is ambiguous. Trimming took off 2 bases at V and 4 bases at J, with 11 bases between the two ends. Germline V gene lookup returns CDR1 MDHEN and CDR2 SYDVKM. CDR3 size: 14 residues. CDR3 region: CASSLLASGYGYTF. In DNA, the CDR3 is TGTGCCAGCAGTTTACTCGCGAGTGGCTATGGCTACACCTTC.

The V and J genes are TRBV9 and TRBJ2-3, with 9 bases that match TRBD2. Trimming at V came to 3 bases and at J to 0 bases, leaving 5 bases not matched to a gene. This CDR3 contains 16 residues. Germline CDR1 SGDLS, CDR2 YYNGEE. In nucleotides, the CDR3 is TGTGCCAGCAGCGGATTTACTAGCGGGAGCACAGATACGCAGTATTTT. Its translation is CASSGFTSGSTDTQYF.

The rearrangement joins TRBV7-9 to TRBJ2-1, with 10 bases identical to TRBD1. The CDR3 is 14 amino acids. CDR1 and CDR2 from the germline V gene are SEHNR and FQNEAQ (reference sequence). The V segment lost 5 bases and the J segment 14 bases; nucleotides outside the gene matches: 12. CDR3 protein: CASSLGDRGQGEFF. The CDR3 DNA reads as TGTGCCAGCAGCCTTGGAGACAGGGGGCAGGGGGAGTTCTTC. The full variable domain, completed using reference TRBV7-9 and TRBJ2-1, is DTGVSQNPRHKITKRGQNVTFRCDPISEHNRLYWYRQTLGQGPEFLTYFQNEAQLEKSRLLSDRFSAERPKGSFSTLEIQRTEQGDSAMYLCASSLGDRGQGEFFGPGTRLTVL.

J is TRBJ1-1 and V is TRBV21-1; TRBD1 is taken as the D call from the table, unchecked against the DNA. TRBV21-1 is labeled a pseudogene. CDR3 length: 18 amino acids. Here the CDR3 DNA reads TGTGCCAGCAGCAAAGCGTTTTCAGGCTGGGCCCAAGTCCCTGAAGCTTTCTTT. As protein: CASSKAFSGWAQVPEAFF.

The J gene is TRBJ1-2, the V gene TRBV19; D perhaps matches TRBD1 (5 bases). The CDR3 covers 15 residues. Germline V gives CDR1 LNHDA, CDR2 SQIVND (reference sequence). V lost 4 bases and J 4 bases, leaving 16 bases between the germline ends. The CDR3 region is CASSSVGAASYGYTF. CDR3 nucleotides: TGTGCCAGTAGTAGTGTTGGGGCAGCATCCTATGGCTACACCTTC. The full variable domain, completed using reference TRBV19 and TRBJ1-2, is DGGITQSPKYLFRKEGQNVTLSCEQNLNHDAMYWYRQDPGQGLRLIYYSQIVNDFQKGDIAEGYSVSREKKESFPLTVTSAQKNPTAFYLCASSSVGAASYGYTFGSGTRLTVV.

This rearrangement joins TRBV5-4 to TRBJ2-3; 10 nucleotides match TRBD2. Trimming at V came to 1 base and at J to 6 bases, leaving 5 bases not matched to a gene. The germline CDR1 and CDR2 sequences are SGHNT and YYREEE (reference sequence). The CDR3 is 15 residues long. CDR3 bases: TGTGCCAGCAGCTTGATGGGACTAGCGCCCGATACGCAGTATTTT. Amino acids: CASSLMGLAPDTQYF.

The chain has TRBV5-1 and TRBJ2-1; D is ambiguous. CDR3 length: 14 amino acids. The germline V and J ends were trimmed by 4 bases and 1 base, with 9 bases remaining between them. Germline V lookup: CDR1 SGHRS, CDR2 YFSETQ. The CDR3 bases are TGCGCCAGCAGCCTAAGCGTTTCCTACAATGAGCAGTTCTTC. It codes for CASSLSVSYNEQFF.

This rearrangement joins TRBV7-6 to TRBJ2-1; 10 bases are a match to TRBD2. The CDR3 consists of 17 residues. Germline lookup yields CDR1 SGHVS and CDR2 FNYEAQ. The trim removed 1 base at V and 9 bases at J, leaving 12 bases unmatched. CDR3 amino acids: CASSLGSSGRGWGEQFF. The CDR3 DNA sequence: TGTGCCAGCAGCTTAGGGTCTAGCGGGAGAGGTTGGGGTGAGCAGTTCTTC.

The chain joins TRBV6-5 to TRBJ1-2; unclear D gene. The CDR3 consists of 16 residues. V lost 2 bases and J lost 5, with 18 bases in between. Germline V gives CDR1 MNHEY, CDR2 SVGAGI. The CDR3 protein is CASSYSIARAEYGYTF. The CDR3 region has the DNA TGTGCCAGCAGTTACAGTATAGCGCGGGCGGAATATGGCTACACCTTC.

This clone was counted once. The chain carries TRBV5-4 and TRBJ2-2; D might be TRBD1 (6 bases). The V and J ends lost 4 bases and 7 bases respectively, with 20 bases between them. The CDR3 totals 16 residues. Germline assignment: CDR1 SGHNT and CDR2 YYREEE (reference sequence). The DNA for the CDR3 is TGTGCCAGCAGCAAGGGACACGACGTAGCAGGCGGGGAGCTGTTTTTT. This translates into CASSKGHDVAGGELFF.

This clone has ten or more counts. This chain joins TRBV7-9 and TRBJ1-1; no definite D call. This CDR3 region has 12 residues. V was cut by 5 bases and J by 5 bases, with 9 bases left in between. From germline, CDR1 is SEHNR and CDR2 FQNEAQ (reference sequence). The CDR3 here is CASSPSGTEAFF. CDR3 sequence (DNA): TGTGCCAGCAGCCCGTCAGGAACTGAAGCTTTCTTT.

This chain joins TRBV12-3 or TRBV12-4 and TRBJ1-2; TRBD1 aligns across 7 bases. Trimming cost V 7 bases and J 5 bases; bases outside gene matches: 4. The CDR3 is 12 residues long. CDR3 region: CASTGGQYGYTF. The CDR3, as DNA: TGTGCCAGCACCGGGGGACAGTATGGCTACACCTTC.

Here the CDR3 DNA reads TGTGCCAGCAGCTTGGGGACACAGGGCTATGGCTACACCTTC. It specifies CASSLGTQGYGYTF. The chain combines TRBV5-6 with TRBJ1-2; a possible D gene is TRBD1 (6 bases). Trimming stripped 0 bases from V and 4 bases from J, with 10 bases between. Per the germline V gene, CDR1 is SGHDT and CDR2 is YYEEEE. CDR3 length: 14 residues.

The V gene is TRBV4-2, the J gene TRBJ1-1; possible D gene TRBD1, 6 bases. The CDR3 length is 11 residues. V was shortened by 4 bases and J by 8 bases, with 8 bases between the two germline ends. Germline loops: CDR1 LGHNA, CDR2 YNFKEQ. This CDR3 is CASSRGQEAFF. In nucleotides, the CDR3 is TGTGCCAGCAGCCGAGGACAGGAAGCTTTCTTT.

This rearrangement joins TRBV28 to TRBJ1-5, with 8 bases identical to TRBD1. From germline, CDR1 is MDHEN and CDR2 SYDVKM. J gave up 4 bases and V 2 bases, and 16 bases lay outside the gene matches. The CDR3 consists of 19 residues. For the CDR3, the DNA is TGTGCCAGCAGTTTAATCCCCTACAGGGGGAGATCTCGGAATCAGCCCCAGCATTTT. Amino acid sequence: CASSLIPYRGRSRNQPQHF.

This CDR3 reads CASSVNDGVGTDTQYF. The CDR3 region has the DNA TGTGCCAGCAGCGTCAATGACGGAGTAGGCACAGATACGCAGTATTTT. The gene calls are TRBV9 and TRBJ2-3; no clear D. Trimming removed 2 bases at V and 1 base at J, with 14 bases between. Germline CDR1 is SGDLS and CDR2 is YYNGEE. The CDR3 is 16 residues long.

This clone was detected once. V and J are TRBV10-2 and TRBJ1-1, with 7 bases identical to TRBD1. CDR1 and CDR2 from the germline V gene are WSHSY and SAAADI. V dropped 3 bases and J dropped 6; count of bases not matched to a gene: 4. This CDR3 comprises 13 residues. This CDR3 is CASSETGAPEAFF. The CDR3 bases are TGCGCCAGCAGTGAAACAGGGGCCCCTGAAGCTTTCTTT.

This chain uses TRBV5-1 with TRBJ1-4; a possible D gene is TRBD1 (5 bases). The CDR3 is 16 amino acids. The germline V gene has CDR1 SGHRS and CDR2 YFSETQ. V was shortened by 4 bases and J by 3 bases, with 16 bases between the two germline ends. CDR3 DNA: TGCGCCAGCAGCACCCAGGGCTACTCGGCTAATGAAAAACTGTTTTTT. Translation gives CASSTQGYSANEKLFF.

The chain is built from TRBV12-3 or TRBV12-4 and TRBJ1-2, with 7 positions matching TRBD1. The trim removed 6 bases at V and 8 bases at J, leaving 6 bases unmatched. The CDR3 has 12 amino acids. CDR3 sequence (DNA): TGTGCCAGCAGAACGACAGGGTACGGCTACACCTTC. The encoded protein is CASRTTGYGYTF.

This chain's CDR3 is CASSHQLATLADTQYF. For the CDR3, the DNA is TGCGCCAGCAGCCATCAACTAGCTACCCTGGCAGATACGCAGTATTTT. The chain employs TRBV4-3 and TRBJ2-3; possible D gene TRBD2, 6 bases. Germline V gene sequence: CDR1 LGHNA, CDR2 YSLEER. With 3 bases removed from V and 4 bases from J, the gap between germline ends came to 17 bases. The CDR3 loop spans 16 amino acids.

The rearrangement uses TRBV28 and TRBJ2-1; 10 positions agree with TRBD2. V lost 3 bases, J lost 9 bases, and 8 bases stayed unmatched. This CDR3 region has 15 residues. The germline V gene encodes CDR1 MDHEN and CDR2 SYDVKM. CDR3 protein: CASSFPSGSGPEQFF. The CDR3, as DNA: TGTGCCAGCAGTTTTCCTAGCGGGAGTGGCCCTGAGCAGTTCTTC.